These 24 T cell receptor beta chains were all obtained from the same sample, sequenced in a study of cytomegalovirus exposure and HLA in healthy donors. Use of 60 Vbeta and 13 Jbeta primers characterized the PCR. Some clones are missing from TCRdb's copy, which holds only in-frame ones; the method was immunoSEQ multiplex PCR. Seen here are about 87,000 clones, under 80% observed once, and the top ten hold approximately 20%. Material: PBMCs. The receptors here all came from a man between 25 and 39 years old in good health and CMV-seropositive.

The CDR3 reads CATSTGTRGNNEQFF. The CDR3 nucleotides read TGTGCCACCAGCACCGGGACTAGGGGGAACAATGAGCAGTTCTTC. This rearrangement joins TRBV15 to TRBJ2-1; 8 bases are a match to TRBD2. Trimming cost V 4 bases and J 5 bases; bases outside gene matches: 7. CDR1 and CDR2 from the germline V gene are LNHNV and YYDKDF (reference sequence). The CDR3 is 15 amino acids.

The chain employs TRBV27 and TRBJ2-1; 8 bases are a match to TRBD1. From germline, CDR1 is MNHEY and CDR2 SMNVEV (reference sequence). The CDR3 runs 12 residues. V gave up 8 bases and J gave up 12 bases; unmatched junction bases: 9. The CDR3 is CASRPKQGGQFF. In DNA, the CDR3 is TGTGCCAGCCGCCCTAAACAGGGGGGGCAGTTCTTC.

This chain connects TRBV27 to TRBJ2-1; possible D gene TRBD1, 6 bases. CDR1 and CDR2 (germline): MNHEY, SMNVEV (reference sequence). The CDR3 consists of 13 residues. Trimming shortened V by 5 bases and J by 5 bases, and 10 bases separated the two germline ends. The CDR3 protein is CASSMSGDNEQFF. As DNA, the CDR3 is TGTGCCAGCAGTATGTCAGGGGACAATGAGCAGTTCTTC.

The chain recombines TRBV2 with TRBJ2-2; D not resolved. Trimming left V 4 bases short and J 5 bases short, with 11 bases between. This CDR3 spans 14 amino acids. CDR1 and CDR2 (germline): SNHLY, FYNNEI. DNA of the CDR3: TGTGCCAGCAGTGTTCTAGTTGTAACCGGGGAGCTGTTTTTT. This translates into CASSVLVVTGELFF.

The V call is TRBV5-6, the J call TRBJ1-3; perhaps TRBD1 as D (5 bases). Trimming left V 0 bases short and J 9 bases short, with 10 bases between. Germline CDR1 reads SGHDT; CDR2 reads YYEEEE. The CDR3 has 13 residues. CDR3 coding DNA: TGTGCCAGCAGCTTGGGCAGGGCCGCCACCATATATTTT. Translation: CASSLGRAATIYF.

The chain couples TRBV4-1 to TRBJ2-7; the D gene is possibly TRBD1 (5 bases). V lost 0 bases, J lost 4 bases, and 10 bases lay in between. The CDR3 is 14 residues long. Looked up from germline, CDR1 is MGHRA and CDR2 is YSYEKL. CDR3 nucleotide sequence: TGCGCCAGCAGCCAAGATCGACAGCTTTACGAGCAGTACTTC. This encodes CASSQDRQLYEQYF.

The V call is TRBV9, the J call TRBJ2-7; the D gene is possibly TRBD1 (5 bases). CDR1 SGDLS and CDR2 YYNGEE come from the germline V gene. CDR3 length: 15 amino acids. V was clipped by 5 bases and J by 1 base, with 16 bases between them. Written as DNA, the CDR3 is TGTGCCAGCAGTGCTACGCCACAGGTATCCTACGAGCAGTACTTC. Its protein is CASSATPQVSYEQYF.

The chain links TRBV7-9 to TRBJ2-3, with a tentative D call TRBD2 (6 bases). Germline values: CDR1 SEHNR, CDR2 FQNEAQ (reference sequence). The CDR3 totals 12 residues. V was cut by 5 bases and J by 4 bases, with 7 bases left in between. The CDR3 loop reads CASSPGADTQYF. CDR3 in DNA: TGTGCCAGCAGCCCGGGGGCAGATACGCAGTATTTT.

The chain employs TRBV19 and TRBJ2-7; 7 nucleotides line up with TRBD1. Germline CDR1 and CDR2: LNHDA and SQIVND (reference sequence). Trimming cost V 5 bases and J 2 bases; bases outside gene matches: 6. The CDR3 sequence is 14 residues long. The CDR3 loop reads CASSSRTGTYEQYF. For the CDR3, the DNA is TGTGCCAGTAGTTCGCGGACAGGAACCTACGAGCAGTACTTC.

The chain has TRBV4-1 and TRBJ2-3, with D possibly TRBD1 on 5 matching bases. The CDR3 extends over 16 amino acids. The germline V gene has CDR1 MGHRA and CDR2 YSYEKL. V gave up 0 bases and J gave up 1 base, with 11 bases separating them. Written as DNA, the CDR3 is TGCGCCAGCAGCCAAGATAGGGGCAGGCGCACAGATACGCAGTATTTT. As protein: CASSQDRGRRTDTQYF.

This chain uses TRBV19 with TRBJ2-5, with 7 bases matching TRBD1. The CDR3 covers 13 residues. Germline CDR1 reads LNHDA; CDR2 reads SQIVND (reference sequence). V was pared by 6 bases and J by 4 bases, with 5 bases of the junction left unmatched. The CDR3 here is CASSTEGAETQYF. CDR3 DNA: TGTGCCAGTAGCACTGAGGGGGCAGAGACCCAGTACTTC.

The gene calls are TRBV2 and TRBJ1-5; D uncertain. CDR3 length: 16 amino acids. V lost 7 bases and J 0 bases, leaving 16 bases between the germline ends. CDR1 SNHLY and CDR2 FYNNEI come from the germline V gene. In nucleotides, the CDR3 is TGTGCCAGCACAGGTTTACCGCAGTATAGCAATCAGCCCCAGCATTTT. It codes for CASTGLPQYSNQPQHF.

Notes on this clone: Germline and junction disagree at one end, which may indicate a read error. The V call is TRBV6-4, the J call TRBJ1-5; D gene ambiguous. The CDR3 contains 15 residues. CDR1 MRHNA and CDR2 SNTAGT come from the germline V gene. The CDR3 region is CASSDGVNSNQPQNF. CDR3 in DNA: TGTGCCAGCAGTGACGGAGTCAATAGCAATCAGCCCCAGAATTTT.

The J gene is TRBJ1-1, the V gene TRBV29-1, with 7 bases lining up with TRBD1. This CDR3 comprises 12 residues. With 6 bases clipped from V and 5 bases from J, the junction kept 6 bases outside the gene matches. Germline assignment: CDR1 SQVTM and CDR2 ANQGSEA. CDR3: CSVGTEGTEAFF. As DNA, the CDR3 is TGCAGCGTGGGGACAGAGGGAACTGAAGCTTTCTTT.

The chain is built from TRBV2 and TRBJ1-2, with D hard to call. Deletions cut 3 bases from V and 4 bases from J, with 12 bases between. The germline V gene encodes CDR1 SNHLY and CDR2 FYNNEI. The CDR3 contains 14 residues. The CDR3 coding sequence is TGTGCCAGCAGTGATCACCCTTCGGGCTATGGCTACACCTTC. Protein: CASSDHPSGYGYTF.

This chain connects TRBV6-6 to TRBJ1-2; a weak D match, TRBD1 (5 bases). This CDR3 spans 16 amino acids. The germline gives CDR1 MNHNY, CDR2 SVGAGI (reference sequence). Trimming took 0 bases from V and 0 from J, leaving 11 bases between them. The CDR3 region has the DNA TGTGCCAGCAGTTACTCCACAGGAAGTTCTAACTATGGCTACACCTTC. It yields the protein CASSYSTGSSNYGYTF.

This sequence joins TRBV5-1 and TRBJ1-2, with 7 nucleotides matching TRBD1. The CDR3 sequence is 13 residues long. After removal of 4 bases from V and 3 bases from J, the junction contained 3 bases not matched to a gene. CDR1 is SGHRS, CDR2 YFSETQ, per germline. The CDR3 coding sequence is TGCGCCAGCAGCACCACAGGGGACTATGGCTACACCTTC. Translation: CASSTTGDYGYTF.

This clone was counted between two and nine times. The genes are TRBV4-1 and TRBJ2-3; 10 bases align to TRBD2. The CDR3 length is 15 residues. The germline CDR1 and CDR2 sequences are MGHRA and YSYEKL. V lost 4 bases, J lost 4 bases, and 5 bases stayed unmatched. CDR3 protein: CASSPSGSGADTQYF. CDR3 nucleotides: TGCGCCAGCAGCCCTAGCGGGAGCGGCGCAGATACGCAGTATTTT.

There are a few counts of this clone. The rearrangement links TRBV5-4 to TRBJ1-2; TRBD1 agrees at 10 bases. V was clipped by 4 bases and J by 5 bases; unmatched bases: 5. CDR3 length: 14 amino acids. Germline-derived CDR1 and CDR2 are SGHNT and YYREEE (reference sequence). CDR3 region: CASSKGTGEYGYTF. CDR3 sequence (DNA): TGTGCCAGCAGCAAAGGGACAGGGGAATATGGCTACACCTTC.

V is TRBV19 and J is TRBJ2-7, with D tentatively TRBD1 (6 bases). CDR1 is LNHDA and CDR2 is SQIVND in the germline V gene (reference sequence). CDR3 length: 15 amino acids. V gave up 6 bases and J gave up 1 base, with 16 bases separating them. The DNA for the CDR3 is TGTGCCAGTAGAAACACAGGGCCCGGATCCTACGAGCAGTACTTC. This sequence encodes CASRNTGPGSYEQYF.

This clone was seen a few times. This rearrangement joins TRBV5-4 to TRBJ1-1; tentatively, D is TRBD1 (6 bases). CDR1 is SGHNT and CDR2 is YYREEE in the germline V gene (reference sequence). Between the trimmed V and J ends, which lost 2 bases and 8 bases, there was a span of 13 bases. CDR3 size: 13 residues. For the CDR3, the DNA is TGTGCCAGCAGCTTCCCGGACAGCTTCGAAGCTTTCTTT. Encoded protein: CASSFPDSFEAFF.

V is TRBV7-6 and J is TRBJ1-1; D perhaps matches TRBD1 (6 bases). Trimming left V 5 bases short and J 5 bases short, with 21 bases between. The germline V gene encodes CDR1 SGHVS and CDR2 FNYEAQ. This CDR3 comprises 16 residues. The CDR3 loop is CASSRPSRGGETEAFF. CDR3 nucleotides: TGTGCCAGCAGCCGACCTTCTAGGGGGGGGGAGACTGAAGCTTTCTTT.

The chain links TRBV27 to TRBJ1-5; TRBD1 is a possible D gene (5 bases). Germline loops: CDR1 MNHEY, CDR2 SMNVEV (reference sequence). The CDR3 length is 16 residues. The V and J ends lost 6 bases and 5 bases respectively, with 20 bases between them. CDR3 coding DNA: TGTGCCAGCAGCTCCCGCCGGGACTCAGTTTATCAGCCCCAGCATTTT. Protein: CASSSRRDSVYQPQHF.

This chain uses TRBV27 with TRBJ1-6, with TRBD1 matching over 9 bases. J lost 2 bases, V lost 1 base, and 6 bases had no gene match. This CDR3 contains 18 residues. The germline gives CDR1 MNHEY, CDR2 SMNVEV (reference sequence). CDR3 in DNA: TGTGCCAGCAGTTTATTATATACAGGGGGCGCCTATAATTCACCCCTCCACTTT. Residues: CASSLLYTGGAYNSPLHF.